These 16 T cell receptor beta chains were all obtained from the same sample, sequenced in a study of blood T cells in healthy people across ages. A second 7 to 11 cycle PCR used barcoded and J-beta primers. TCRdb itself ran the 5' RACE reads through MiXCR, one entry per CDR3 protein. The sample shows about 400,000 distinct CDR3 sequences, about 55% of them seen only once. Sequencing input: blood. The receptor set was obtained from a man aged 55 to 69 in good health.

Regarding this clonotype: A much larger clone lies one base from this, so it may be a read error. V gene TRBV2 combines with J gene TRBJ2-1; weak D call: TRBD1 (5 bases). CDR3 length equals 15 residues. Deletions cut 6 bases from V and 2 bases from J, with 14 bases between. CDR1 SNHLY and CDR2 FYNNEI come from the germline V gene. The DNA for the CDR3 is TGTGCCAGCAGCCCCAGGGTTTTGCCCTACAATGAGCAGTTCTTC. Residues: CASSPRVLPYNEQFF.

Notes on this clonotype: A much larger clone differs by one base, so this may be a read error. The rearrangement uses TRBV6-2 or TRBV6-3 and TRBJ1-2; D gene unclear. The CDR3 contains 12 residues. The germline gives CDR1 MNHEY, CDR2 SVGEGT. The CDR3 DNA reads TGTGCCGGCAGCCGTGCTAACTATGGCTACACCTTC. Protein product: CAGSRANYGYTF.

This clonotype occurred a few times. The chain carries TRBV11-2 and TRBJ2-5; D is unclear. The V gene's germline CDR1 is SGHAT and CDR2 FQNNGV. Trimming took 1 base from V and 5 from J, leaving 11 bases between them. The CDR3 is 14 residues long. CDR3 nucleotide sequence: TGTGCCAGCAGCTTAGGTTGGGGTACGGAGACCCAGTACTTC. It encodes CASSLGWGTETQYF.

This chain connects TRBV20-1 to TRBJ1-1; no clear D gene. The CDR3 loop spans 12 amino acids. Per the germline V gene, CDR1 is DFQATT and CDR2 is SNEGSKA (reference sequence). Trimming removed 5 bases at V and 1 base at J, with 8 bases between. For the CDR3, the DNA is TGCAGTGCTTACGCGGGGAACACTGAAGCTTTCTTT. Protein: CSAYAGNTEAFF.

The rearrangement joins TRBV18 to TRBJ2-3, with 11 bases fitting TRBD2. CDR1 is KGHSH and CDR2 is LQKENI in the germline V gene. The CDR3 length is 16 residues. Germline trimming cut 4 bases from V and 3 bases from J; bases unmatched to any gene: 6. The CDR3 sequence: CASSLQTSGSTDTQYF. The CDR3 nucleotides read TGTGCCAGCTCACTCCAAACTAGCGGGAGTACAGATACGCAGTATTTT.

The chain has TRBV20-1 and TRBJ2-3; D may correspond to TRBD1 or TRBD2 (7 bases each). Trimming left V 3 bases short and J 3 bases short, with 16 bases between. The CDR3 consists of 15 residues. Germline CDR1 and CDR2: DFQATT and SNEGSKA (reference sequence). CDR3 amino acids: CSASQGGGVTDTQYF. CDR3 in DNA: TGCAGTGCTAGTCAGGGGGGGGGCGTTACAGATACGCAGTATTTT.

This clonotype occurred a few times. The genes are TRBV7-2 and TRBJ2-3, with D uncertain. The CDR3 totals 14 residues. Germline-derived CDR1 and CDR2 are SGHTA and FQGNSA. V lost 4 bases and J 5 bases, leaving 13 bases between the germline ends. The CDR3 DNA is TGTGCCAGCAGCTGGAAAGCAAAGCAAGATACGCAGTATTTT. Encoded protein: CASSWKAKQDTQYF.

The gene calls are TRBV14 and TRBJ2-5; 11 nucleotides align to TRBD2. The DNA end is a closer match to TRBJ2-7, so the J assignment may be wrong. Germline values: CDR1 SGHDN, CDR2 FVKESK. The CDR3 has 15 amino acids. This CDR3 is CASSQGLAGGSEQYF. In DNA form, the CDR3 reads TGTGCCAGCAGCCAAGGGCTAGCGGGAGGAAGCGAGCAGTACTTC.

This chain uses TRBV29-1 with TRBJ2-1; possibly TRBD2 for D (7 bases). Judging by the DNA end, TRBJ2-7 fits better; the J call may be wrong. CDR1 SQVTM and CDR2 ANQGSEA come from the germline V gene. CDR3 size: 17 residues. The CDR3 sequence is CSVEDLRGGGSYNEQYF. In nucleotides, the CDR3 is TGCAGCGTTGAAGATCTTCGTGGGGGGGGCTCCTACAATGAGCAGTACTTC.

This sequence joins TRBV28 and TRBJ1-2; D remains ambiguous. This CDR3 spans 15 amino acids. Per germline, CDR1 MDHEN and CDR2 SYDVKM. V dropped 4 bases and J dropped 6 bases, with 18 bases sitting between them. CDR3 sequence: CASSWTRASGNGYTF. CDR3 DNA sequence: TGTGCCAGCAGTTGGACCCGGGCATCGGGGAATGGCTACACCTTC.

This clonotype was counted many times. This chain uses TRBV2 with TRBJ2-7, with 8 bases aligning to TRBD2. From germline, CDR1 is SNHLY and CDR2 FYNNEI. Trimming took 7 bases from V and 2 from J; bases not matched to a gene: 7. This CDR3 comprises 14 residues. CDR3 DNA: TGTGCCAGCATGGGGGCGGGGGGCCCCTACGAGCAGTACTTC. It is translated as CASMGAGGPYEQYF.

In nucleotides, the CDR3 is TGCAGTGCTAGTAAGGGGGGGAGGGAAAACATTCAGTACTTC. Its translation: CSASKGGRENIQYF. The J gene is TRBJ2-4, the V gene TRBV20-1; tentatively, D is TRBD2 (7 bases). V shed 3 bases and J shed 5 bases, with 14 bases lying between them. This CDR3 comprises 14 residues. Germline V gene sequence: CDR1 DFQATT, CDR2 SNEGSKA (reference sequence).

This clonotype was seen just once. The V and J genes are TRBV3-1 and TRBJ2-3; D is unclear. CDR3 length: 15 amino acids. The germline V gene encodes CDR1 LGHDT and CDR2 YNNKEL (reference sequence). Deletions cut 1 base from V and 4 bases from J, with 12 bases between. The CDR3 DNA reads TGTGCCAGCAGCCAAGCCCCACTGGTTGCAGATACGCAGTATTTT. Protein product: CASSQAPLVADTQYF.

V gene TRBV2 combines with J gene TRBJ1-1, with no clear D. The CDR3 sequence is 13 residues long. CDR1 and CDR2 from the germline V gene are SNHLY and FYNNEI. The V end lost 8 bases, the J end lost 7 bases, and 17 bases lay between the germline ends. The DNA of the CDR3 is TGTGCCAGCGACCGGACTGCCGGAAATGAAGCTTTCTTT. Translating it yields CASDRTAGNEAFF.

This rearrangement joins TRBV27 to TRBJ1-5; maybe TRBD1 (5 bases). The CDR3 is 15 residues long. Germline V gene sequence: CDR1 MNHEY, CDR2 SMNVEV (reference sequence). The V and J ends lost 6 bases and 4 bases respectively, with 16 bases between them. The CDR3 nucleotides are TGTGCCAGCAGGTTGACAGTGATAGGAAATCAGCCCCAGCATTTT. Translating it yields CASRLTVIGNQPQHF.

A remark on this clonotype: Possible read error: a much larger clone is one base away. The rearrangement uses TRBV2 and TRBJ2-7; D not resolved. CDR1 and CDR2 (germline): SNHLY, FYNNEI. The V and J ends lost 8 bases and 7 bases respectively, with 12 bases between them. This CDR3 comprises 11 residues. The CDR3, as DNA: TGTGCCAGCCTTTCACGTAATGAGCAGTACTTC. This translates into CASLSRNEQYF.